This T cell receptor beta chain was retrieved from a study of T-cell memory formation after mild COVID-19. Across the whole study: TCR clusters largely stayed donor specific.

Using its own MiXCR run on the 5' RACE reads, TCRdb lists one record per CDR3 protein. The sample carries around 130,000 distinct CDR3 sequences, 15% to 20% recorded once. This CDR3 has 16 amino acids. After removal of 4 bases from V and 5 bases from J, the junction contained 10 bases not matched to a gene. Germline V gene lookup returns CDR1 SGHRS and CDR2 YFSETQ. This receptor was obtained from an adult woman who had mild COVID-19 (a few samples of this study predate the infection). Cell type and time point are not known. The sample consisted of PBMCs or a T cell subset sorted from them (not recorded which). The genes are TRBV5-1 and TRBJ2-1, with 9 bases identical to TRBD2. This chain's CDR3 is CASSLPAGGLHNEQFF. CDR3 bases: TGCGCCAGCAGCCTACCAGCGGGGGGCCTACACAATGAGCAGTTCTTC.